The source of this T cell receptor (beta chain) is a study of cytomegalovirus exposure and HLA in healthy donors. Study-level findings and limits: CMV antigen specificity of three CMV-associated chains was confirmed in vitro.

This clone was recorded a few times. What it recognizes is unknown. This CDR3 is 16 amino acids long. Per the germline V gene, CDR1 is LGHNA and CDR2 is YNFKEQ. Trimming cost V 1 base and J 1 base; bases outside gene matches: 6. PCR used 60 Vbeta primers and 13 Jbeta primers. The method was immunoSEQ multiplex PCR; TCRdb's version includes in-frame clones alone and lacks a portion of them. The table has 150,000 or so clones, about 81% seen once; the top ten hold roughly 6.6%. J is TRBJ1-1 and V is TRBV4-2, with TRBD1 identical over 7 bases. Sequencing used PBMCs. This receptor was obtained from a man aged 25 to 40 in good health and CMV-seronegative. CDR3 sequence reads: CASSQGTGARNTEAFF. In DNA, the CDR3 is TGTGCCAGCAGCCAAGGTACAGGGGCCCGGAACACTGAAGCTTTCTTT.